This TCR beta chain was recorded in a study of blood T cell repertoires in COVID-19. The overall study: T cells, B-cell-depleted T cells, or PBMCs provided the cDNA or gDNA that served as material.

As originally analysed: How many nucleated cells were present was estimated from reference gene primer amplification. TCRdb's copy holds only in-frame clones and misses some; the assay was immunoSEQ multiplex PCR. The V and J calls and clone size come from that table; D and trimming were worked out from the DNA. This sample has more than 250,000 clones, with 88% found just once. Adults between roughly 18 and 89 years of age took part from 20 to 25 US areas. Cohort allocation depended upon clinical history that participants reported. This TCR derives from a woman in her forties with acute COVID-19. The source material was PBMCs or T cells enriched from blood (not recorded which).

The CDR3 loop reads CASSRRTGANTGELFF. In DNA, the CDR3 is TGCGCCAGCAGCCGACGGACAGGCGCTAACACCGGGGAGCTGTTTTTT. The J gene is TRBJ2-2, the V gene TRBV4-1; 7 nucleotides line up with TRBD1. With 4 bases clipped from V and 2 bases from J, the junction kept 7 bases outside the gene matches. CDR3 size: 16 residues. In germline, CDR1 is MGHRA, CDR2 YSYEKL.